The source of this T cell receptor beta chain is a study of blood T cells in healthy people across ages. Whole-study context: About one barcoded beta molecule was captured per two T cells (by template switching).

Donors were systemically healthy Caucasian individuals from Russia aged 6 to 90 years. A sample-barcoded 5' primer and a J-beta primer mix were used in a second PCR of roughly 6 to 11 cycles. TCRdb independently ran MiXCR on the 5' RACE reads; one entry per CDR3 protein. Of about 780,000 distinct CDR3 sequences in the sample, about a quarter are singletons; the top ten hold 3%. The CDR3 sequence is 16 residues long. Germline V gene data show CDR1 as SGHKS and CDR2 as YYEKEE (reference sequence). V was clipped by 0 bases and J by 6 bases; unmatched bases: 9. This same sample was also part of a study on T cells of mothers and their children. Per that paper: At about 1.5 ug per 15 ul, all of the extracted RNA went into cDNA synthesis.

This receptor was identified in a boy under 18 in good health. The sequenced sample consisted of blood. V and J are TRBV5-5 and TRBJ2-7; 10 bases align to TRBD1. The CDR3 spells CASSLGQGALIPEQYF. DNA of the CDR3: TGTGCCAGCAGCTTGGGACAGGGGGCCTTAATACCCGAGCAGTACTTC.